A single sample is the source of the 27 T cell receptor beta chains below, sequenced in a study of control samples from healthy donors and cancer patients. Sequenced by immunoSEQ multiplex PCR; TCRdb stores in-frame clones only, minus some. The table lists about 100,000 clones, roughly 84% of them singletons. Specimen: blood. These receptors all come from a woman aged 45-65 years in good health.

The gene calls are TRBV6-6 and TRBJ1-5; D not resolved. V was cut by 1 base and J by 2 bases, with 6 bases left in between. Germline-derived CDR1 and CDR2 are MNHNY and SVGAGI (reference sequence). The CDR3 is 14 residues long. In nucleotides, the CDR3 is TGTGCCAGCAGTTACTGGGCGCGCAATCAGCCCCAGCATTTT. This encodes CASSYWARNQPQHF.

This clone turned up a few times. This chain joins TRBV4-1 and TRBJ2-1, with D maybe TRBD2 (6 bases). Looked up from germline, CDR1 is MGHRA and CDR2 is YSYEKL. The CDR3 sequence is 15 residues long. The ends were cut back, 3 bases at V and 3 bases at J, with 12 bases in the middle. In nucleotides, the CDR3 is TGCGCCAGCAGCCAGTCAACGGGAGTCTACAATGAGCAGTTCTTC. This sequence encodes CASSQSTGVYNEQFF.

This clone was picked up one time. This chain connects TRBV6-2 or TRBV6-3 to TRBJ1-5, with a tentative D call TRBD1 (6 bases). CDR1 is MNHEY, CDR2 SVGEGT, per germline. The CDR3 is 16 amino acids. Trimming took off 4 bases at V and 5 bases at J, with 18 bases between the two ends. The chain's CDR3 is CASSSQGVWGYQPQHF. In nucleotides, the CDR3 is TGTGCCAGCAGTTCACAGGGAGTGTGGGGTTATCAGCCCCAGCATTTT.

The J gene is TRBJ2-2, the V gene TRBV2; 7 bases fit TRBD1. The CDR3 contains 16 residues. Germline CDR1 and CDR2: SNHLY and FYNNEI. After removal of 5 bases from V and 5 bases from J, the junction contained 11 bases not matched to a gene. CDR3 DNA: TGTGCCAGCAGTAACTACCGGGACAGTACTACCGGGGAGCTGTTTTTT. Amino acids: CASSNYRDSTTGELFF.

The chain carries TRBV21-1 and TRBJ2-4; the D segment call TRBD2 is taken from the table without a DNA check. TRBV21-1 is recorded as a pseudogene. CDR3 length equals 17 residues. The DNA for the CDR3 is TGTGCCAGCACCCAACGAGGGCCGATGGGGGCCAAAAACATTCAGTACTTC. Protein sequence: CASTQRGPMGAKNIQYF.

The chain employs TRBV7-8 and TRBJ2-3; the match to TRBD2 covers 12 bases. The CDR3 covers 16 residues. The germline V gene has CDR1 SGHVS and CDR2 FQNEAQ. The V segment lost 4 bases and the J segment 4 bases; nucleotides outside the gene matches: 6. The CDR3 region is CASSSTSGSRADTQYF. The CDR3 nucleotides are TGTGCCAGCAGCTCGACTAGCGGGAGTAGGGCAGATACGCAGTATTTT.

V gene TRBV16 combines with J gene TRBJ2-3; TRBD2 matches 7 bases. Trimming at V came to 4 bases and at J to 6 bases, leaving 7 bases not matched to a gene. The CDR3 extends over 14 amino acids. Germline CDR1 KGHSY, CDR2 FQNENV. The CDR3 DNA reads TGTGCCAGCAGCCTCAGCGGGACGGGGGATACGCAGTATTTT. Its translation is CASSLSGTGDTQYF.

This clone was recorded only once. The CDR3 DNA reads TGTGCCAGCCGGGCGGGTCTCTCTGGGGCCAACGTCCTGACTTTC. This encodes CASRAGLSGANVLTF. The genes are TRBV27 and TRBJ2-6, with D perhaps TRBD2 (5 bases). Germline CDR1 is MNHEY and CDR2 is SMNVEV (reference sequence). CDR3 length: 15 residues. Trimming took 8 bases from V and 0 from J, leaving 11 bases between them.

The chain employs TRBV30 and TRBJ2-1, with D possibly being TRBD1 or TRBD2 (6 bases each). The germline CDR1 and CDR2 sequences are GTSNPN and SVGIG (reference sequence). With 3 bases removed from V and 2 bases from J, the gap between germline ends came to 26 bases. There are 19 residues in the CDR3. The CDR3 loop reads CAWSRRGSFVGGTYNEQFF. CDR3 DNA: TGTGCCTGGAGCCGCAGGGGAAGTTTTGTGGGAGGTACCTACAATGAGCAGTTCTTC.

The V and J genes are TRBV4-1 and TRBJ2-7; tentative D call: TRBD2 (6 bases). In germline, CDR1 is MGHRA, CDR2 YSYEKL. The CDR3 has 14 residues. V was trimmed by 8 bases and J by 6 bases, leaving 20 bases between them. In DNA, the CDR3 is TGCGCCAGCGCCGGGCGGGACGGCCTCTCCGAGCAGTACTTC. It codes for CASAGRDGLSEQYF.

The V gene is TRBV10-2, the J gene TRBJ2-3; no clear D gene. The CDR3 extends over 11 amino acids. Trimming took 4 bases from V and 4 from J, leaving 3 bases between them. CDR1 is WSHSY, CDR2 SAAADI, per germline. The CDR3 here is CASSGADTQYF. The DNA for the CDR3 is TGCGCCAGCAGTGGGGCAGATACGCAGTATTTT.

This rearrangement joins TRBV7-9 to TRBJ2-5; TRBD1 matches at 7 bases. This CDR3 is built from 15 residues. Germline V gene sequence: CDR1 SEHNR, CDR2 FQNEAQ (reference sequence). J was trimmed by 1 base and V by 3 bases; bases with no gene match: 5. CDR3 amino acids: CASSFGDRAQETQYF. Here the CDR3 DNA reads TGTGCCAGCAGCTTTGGTGACAGGGCCCAAGAGACCCAGTACTTC.

This clone was counted once. V gene TRBV7-9 combines with J gene TRBJ2-2; D uncertain. Looked up from germline, CDR1 is SEHNR and CDR2 is FQNEAQ (reference sequence). The CDR3 spans 14 residues. The ends were cut back, 7 bases at V and 3 bases at J, with 12 bases in the middle. The CDR3 spells CASTRRQDTGELFF. CDR3 DNA sequence: TGTGCCAGCACCCGGCGGCAAGACACCGGGGAGCTGTTTTTT.

CDR3 protein: CASSRGLALGNEQFF. Written as DNA, the CDR3 is TGTGCCAGCTCACGGGGACTGGCCCTTGGCAATGAGCAGTTCTTC. The chain employs TRBV18 and TRBJ2-1; D is possibly TRBD2 (6 bases). V was clipped by 4 bases and J by 6 bases, with 16 bases between them. Germline loops: CDR1 KGHSH, CDR2 LQKENI. There are 15 residues in the CDR3.

This chain joins TRBV19 and TRBJ2-5; D not certain. The CDR3 length is 16 residues. Germline CDR1 is LNHDA and CDR2 is SQIVND (reference sequence). V was trimmed by 1 base and J by 4 bases, leaving 16 bases between them. The CDR3 DNA reads as TGTGCCAGTAGTATAGGTGCGGCCACCCTGGGAGAGACCCAGTACTTC. Its protein is CASSIGAATLGETQYF.

The V gene is TRBV19, the J gene TRBJ1-2; the match to TRBD1 covers 7 bases. V was pared by 5 bases and J by 7 bases, with 4 bases of the junction left unmatched. In germline, CDR1 is LNHDA, CDR2 SQIVND (reference sequence). The CDR3 runs to 12 residues. DNA of the CDR3: TGTGCCAGTAGTGTCCACAGGGGTGGCTACACCTTC. It yields the protein CASSVHRGGYTF. The full variable domain, its missing parts supplied by reference TRBV19 and TRBJ1-2, is DGGITQSPKYLFRKEGQNVTLSCEQNLNHDAMYWYRQDPGQGLRLIYYSQIVNDFQKGDIAEGYSVSREKKESFPLTVTSAQKNPTAFYLCASSVHRGGYTFGSGTRLTVV.

This chain uses TRBV5-5 with TRBJ2-5; 10 bases line up with TRBD1. Germline V gene sequence: CDR1 SGHKS, CDR2 YYEKEE (reference sequence). With 5 bases clipped from V and 3 bases from J, the junction kept 7 bases outside the gene matches. The CDR3 totals 15 residues. The DNA of the CDR3 is TGTGCCAGCAGGTCGACAGGGGGCTTTAAAGAGACCCAGTACTTC. It encodes CASRSTGGFKETQYF.

The chain uses TRBV18 and TRBJ2-4; possibly TRBD1 for D (6 bases). The CDR3 has 14 residues. With 3 bases removed from V and 9 bases from J, the gap between germline ends came to 15 bases. Per germline, CDR1 KGHSH and CDR2 LQKENI. The CDR3 DNA is TGTGCCAGCTCACCGATCGAAGGCAGGGGCATTCAGTACTTC. Its translation is CASSPIEGRGIQYF.

The gene calls are TRBV7-2 and TRBJ2-3; no clear D. Germline V gene sequence: CDR1 SGHTA, CDR2 FQGNSA. This CDR3 comprises 14 residues. The V and J ends lost 5 bases and 2 bases respectively, with 11 bases between them. CDR3 sequence: CASSQARHTDTQYF. CDR3 coding DNA: TGTGCCAGCAGCCAGGCGCGGCACACAGATACGCAGTATTTT.

The DNA of the CDR3 is TGTGCCAGCAGTTACCGAGGCAGGGGATCCGGGGAGCTGTTTTTT. Its protein product is CASSYRGRGSGELFF. The V call is TRBV6-5, the J call TRBJ2-2; D possibly corresponds to TRBD1 (6 bases). Germline V CDR1 and CDR2: MNHEY, SVGAGI. V shed 2 bases and J shed 6 bases, with 13 bases lying between them. There are 15 residues in the CDR3.

This chain uses TRBV2 with TRBJ2-2; no definite D call. Trimming took 0 bases from V and 6 from J, leaving 8 bases between them. The CDR3 spans 14 residues. CDR1 is SNHLY and CDR2 is FYNNEI in the germline V gene. In DNA form, the CDR3 reads TGTGCCAGCAGTGAAGCTAGGGTAGCCGGGGAGCTGTTTTTT. Protein: CASSEARVAGELFF.

This clone has a single count. The chain carries TRBV9 and TRBJ2-5, with a possible D match to TRBD2 (6 bases). The CDR3 length is 16 residues. Germline V lookup: CDR1 SGDLS, CDR2 YYNGEE. With 2 bases removed from V and 1 base from J, the gap between germline ends came to 15 bases. CDR3 coding DNA: TGTGCCAGCAGCGTCGAAGCGATGGGGGGCCAAGAGACCCAGTACTTC. Encoded protein: CASSVEAMGGQETQYF.

This chain connects TRBV5-1 to TRBJ1-4; tentative D call: TRBD1 (6 bases). V was trimmed by 5 bases and J by 0 bases, leaving 14 bases between them. Germline V gene sequence: CDR1 SGHRS, CDR2 YFSETQ. There are 16 residues in the CDR3. CDR3 sequence reads: CASRQGGRATNEKLFF. The CDR3 DNA is TGCGCCAGCAGACAGGGCGGCCGTGCAACTAATGAAAAACTGTTTTTT.

The V call is TRBV7-2, the J call TRBJ2-3; the match to TRBD2 covers 7 bases. CDR3 size: 15 residues. CDR1 is SGHTA and CDR2 is FQGNSA in the germline V gene. The V gene end was trimmed by 5 bases and the J gene end by 2 bases; junction bases not matched to a gene: 7. The chain's CDR3 is CASSPWGGPTDTQYF. The CDR3 bases are TGTGCCAGCAGCCCCTGGGGAGGGCCCACAGATACGCAGTATTTT. Using reference TRBV7-2 and TRBJ2-3 for the parts outside the CDR3, the full variable domain is GAGVSQSPSNKVTEKGKDVELRCDPISGHTALYWYRQSLGQGLEFLIYFQGNSAPDKSGLPSDRFSAERTGGSVSTLTIQRTQQEDSAVYLCASSPWGGPTDTQYFGPGTRLTVL.

The V call is TRBV7-3, the J call TRBJ1-3, with D possibly being TRBD1 (5 bases). Deletions cut 2 bases from V and 0 bases from J, with 8 bases between. The germline gives CDR1 SGHTA, CDR2 FQGTGA. This CDR3 is 15 amino acids long. CDR3 loop: CASSLGGGSGNTIYF. CDR3 DNA sequence: TGTGCCAGCAGCTTAGGGGGAGGCTCTGGAAACACCATATATTTT.

The rearrangement joins TRBV14 to TRBJ2-4; D is possibly TRBD2 (6 bases). Deletions cut 1 base from V and 0 bases from J, with 16 bases between. The CDR3 length is 18 residues. In germline, CDR1 is SGHDN, CDR2 FVKESK. CDR3 coding DNA: TGTGCCAGCAGCCAAGCCCCTTCTAGCGAACTAGCCAAAAACATTCAGTACTTC. Translated: CASSQAPSSELAKNIQYF. The full variable domain, completed using reference TRBV14 and TRBJ2-4, is EAGVTQFPSHSVIEKGQTVTLRCDPISGHDNLYWYRRVMGKEIKFLLHFVKESKQDESGMPNNRFLAERTGGTYSTLKVQPAELEDSGVYFCASSQAPSSELAKNIQYFGAGTRLSVL.

V and J are TRBV6-2 or TRBV6-3 and TRBJ2-2, with unresolved D. The CDR3 contains 11 residues. Between the trimmed V and J ends, which lost 6 bases and 5 bases, there was a span of 4 bases. Per the germline V gene, CDR1 is MNHEY and CDR2 is SVGEGT. The CDR3 DNA follows: TGTGCCAGCAGCCAGACCGGGGAGCTGTTTTTT. Its translation: CASSQTGELFF.